Included here is one T cell receptor beta chain sequence, with context. The sample is drawn from a study of Graves' ophthalmopathy and Graves' hyperthyroidism. Disease in donors with ophthalmopathy had moderate-to-severe activity, CAS ≥3, NOSPECS ≥4 and under 3 months' duration. Uncontrolled infections, other autoimmune diseases, pregnancy or lactation barred patients from enrollment. Transcripts of RNA were the source for amplifying TCR beta CDR3 regions. The first-round RT-PCR employed HTBI primers together with the Qiagen OneStep RT-PCR kit. A multiplex PCR was then performed as the second round. TCRdb independently ran MiXCR on the multiplex PCR reads; one entry per CDR3 protein. This sample has approximately 700,000 distinct CDR3 sequences; roughly 40% occur once, and the top ten carry about 40%. The clonotype was recovered from an adult man with Graves' ophthalmopathy. Sequenced: peripheral blood.

This CDR3 reads CSVKRGTNSPLHF. The CDR3 DNA follows: TGCAGCGTTAAAAGGGGCACAAATTCACCCCTCCACTTT. The chain carries TRBV29-1 and TRBJ1-6, with D possibly TRBD1 on 5 matching bases. Germline CDR1 is SQVTM and CDR2 is ANQGSEA. The CDR3 loop spans 13 amino acids. V shed 5 bases and J shed 7 bases, with 12 bases lying between them. The complete variable domain, with remaining parts taken from reference TRBV29-1 and TRBJ1-6, reads SAVISQKPSRDICQRGTSLTIQCQVDSQVTMMFWYRQQPGQSLTLIATANQGSEATYESGFVIDKFPISRPNLTFSTLTVSNMSPEDSSIYLCSVKRGTNSPLHFGNGTRLTVT.